These 26 T cell receptor beta chains were all obtained from the same sample, sequenced in a study of blood T cell repertoires in COVID-19. Here immunoSEQ multiplex PCR was the method, and the copy in TCRdb shows in-frame clones only, minus some. Here the sample spans 200,000 to 300,000 clones, about 87% being singletons. The sample comprised PBMCs or T cells enriched from blood (not recorded which). The receptors were sampled from a woman between 35 and 50 years old with acute COVID-19.

The V and J genes are TRBV18 and TRBJ1-6; 9 nucleotides agree with TRBD1. The V gene end was trimmed by 2 bases and the J gene end by 5 bases; junction bases not matched to a gene: 1. Germline loops: CDR1 KGHSH, CDR2 LQKENI. This CDR3 spans 15 amino acids. The CDR3 DNA is TGTGCCAGCTCACCAGGGACAGGGAATAATTCACCCCTCCACTTT. Translated, it gives CASSPGTGNNSPLHF.

The gene calls are TRBV7-9 and TRBJ2-3; 7 positions match TRBD1. This CDR3 is built from 11 residues. The J segment lost 14 bases and the V segment lost 6 bases, leaving 8 bases of the junction unmatched. Germline V gene lookup returns CDR1 SEHNR and CDR2 FQNEAQ (reference sequence). CDR3 bases: TGTGCCAGCAGTTACCGGGACAGCCTGTATTTT. It encodes CASSYRDSLYF.

This clone has only one observation. The gene calls are TRBV9 and TRBJ2-1; TRBD2 agrees at 8 bases. The trim removed 0 bases at V and 3 bases at J, leaving 2 bases unmatched. The length of the CDR3 is 15 residues. CDR1 and CDR2 from the germline V gene are SGDLS and YYNGEE. The CDR3 coding sequence is TGTGCCAGCAGCGTAGGAAGCGGGAGCTACAATGAGCAGTTCTTC. It is translated as CASSVGSGSYNEQFF.

V is TRBV15 and J is TRBJ2-2; 10 nucleotides agree with TRBD2. There are 16 residues in the CDR3. Germline V gene sequence: CDR1 LNHNV, CDR2 YYDKDF (reference sequence). Trimming removed 4 bases from V and 7 bases from J; junction bases left unmatched: 9. CDR3 sequence reads: CATSKLAGMPGGELFF. The CDR3 DNA reads as TGTGCCACCAGCAAACTAGCGGGAATGCCTGGCGGGGAGCTGTTTTTT.

This clone was counted a single time. Within the sample, other DNA sequences also encode this same CDR3. This rearrangement joins TRBV10-1 to TRBJ1-1, with D unresolved. The V and J ends lost 4 bases and 2 bases respectively, with 8 bases between them. Per germline, CDR1 WNHNN and CDR2 SYGVQD (reference sequence). The CDR3 extends over 13 amino acids. CDR3 protein: CASSASLNTEAFF. For the CDR3, the DNA is TGCGCCAGCAGTGCTAGCCTAAACACTGAAGCTTTCTTT.

CDR3 amino acids: CASSSNTFLYGELFF. In DNA, the CDR3 is TGTGCCAGCAGCTCGAACACGTTCTTATACGGGGAGCTGTTTTTT. The V call is TRBV5-4, the J call TRBJ2-2, with unresolved D. V lost 3 bases and J 7 bases, leaving 16 bases between the germline ends. Germline CDR1 is SGHNT and CDR2 is YYREEE (reference sequence). This CDR3 contains 15 residues.

The chain links TRBV12-3 or TRBV12-4 to TRBJ2-5; weak D call: TRBD1 (6 bases). V shed 6 bases and J shed 5 bases, with 13 bases lying between them. The CDR3 spans 13 residues. The CDR3 protein is CASRTQGLETQYF. The DNA for the CDR3 is TGTGCCAGCAGGACACAGGGATTGGAGACCCAGTACTTC.

Of note for this clone: A read error may be the cause here, since a much bigger clone is one base away. This chain uses TRBV19 with TRBJ1-1, with D tentatively TRBD1 (5 bases). Germline CDR1 and CDR2: LNHDA and SQIVND (reference sequence). Trimming removed 3 bases from V and 3 bases from J, with 8 bases in between. This CDR3 has 13 amino acids. CDR3 region: CASSIGRDTEAFF. The CDR3 bases are TGTGCCAGTAGTATCGGCAGGGACACTGAAGCTTTCTTT.

The chain recombines TRBV12-3 or TRBV12-4 with TRBJ1-1; D is ambiguous. CDR3 length equals 13 residues. V dropped 1 base and J dropped 5 bases, with 8 bases sitting between them. The CDR3 reads CASSLDFGTEAFF. In DNA, the CDR3 is TGTGCCAGCAGTTTAGACTTTGGTACTGAAGCTTTCTTT.

CDR3 residues: CASSPGAGNEKLFF. CDR3 bases: TGTGCCAGCTCACCAGGGGCAGGGAATGAAAAACTGTTTTTT. The chain recombines TRBV18 with TRBJ1-4, with a weak D call TRBD1 (5 bases). Germline V gene data show CDR1 as KGHSH and CDR2 as LQKENI. Deletions cut 2 bases from V and 5 bases from J, with 9 bases between. The CDR3 length is 14 residues.

This clone was detected a few times. In DNA, the CDR3 is TGTGCCAGCAGCTTTCAGCGGGAGCGCGTCAGCTCCTACAATGAGCAGTTCTTC. Protein product: CASSFQRERVSSYNEQFF. The rearrangement links TRBV7-2 to TRBJ2-1; TRBD2 aligns across 8 bases. CDR3 length equals 18 residues. Trimming took 3 bases from V and 0 from J; bases not matched to a gene: 10. Per the germline V gene, CDR1 is SGHTA and CDR2 is FQGNSA.

The chain recombines TRBV5-1 with TRBJ1-5; D not resolved. Germline V gives CDR1 SGHRS, CDR2 YFSETQ. The V end lost 4 bases, the J end lost 7 bases, and 12 bases lay between the germline ends. This CDR3 region has 13 residues. The DNA for the CDR3 is TGCGCCAGCAGCACCGGAACCGGGCAGCCCCAGCATTTT. Translation: CASSTGTGQPQHF.

The chain uses TRBV19 and TRBJ2-3; D possibly corresponds to TRBD2 (6 bases). There are 15 residues in the CDR3. Germline-derived CDR1 and CDR2 are LNHDA and SQIVND (reference sequence). V was shortened by 4 bases and J by 2 bases, with 13 bases between the two germline ends. CDR3 DNA sequence: TGTGCCAGTAGTAACCCCGGGACTGCCACAGATACGCAGTATTTT. Its translation: CASSNPGTATDTQYF.

V usage is TRBV24-1 and J usage is TRBJ1-1; D gene ambiguous. Germline V gene lookup returns CDR1 KGHDR and CDR2 SFDVKD. This CDR3 contains 12 residues. V was trimmed by 11 bases and J by 1 base, leaving 10 bases between them. CDR3 region: CAISSGNTEAFF. DNA of the CDR3: TGTGCCATTTCTAGTGGGAACACTGAAGCTTTCTTT.

This chain links TRBV6-2 or TRBV6-3 with TRBJ2-1; 10 nucleotides align to TRBD1. Trimming took 5 bases from V and 7 from J; bases not matched to a gene: 11. The germline V gene has CDR1 MNHEY and CDR2 SVGEGT. The CDR3 spans 16 residues. CDR3 sequence reads: CASSRYRQGAGNEQFF. The CDR3 DNA sequence: TGTGCCAGCAGTCGATACCGACAGGGGGCGGGGAATGAGCAGTTCTTC.

The chain joins TRBV15 to TRBJ2-3; 8 nucleotides agree with TRBD2. The CDR3 is made up of 17 amino acids. J lost 7 bases, V lost 2 bases, and 14 bases had no gene match. Germline CDR1 and CDR2: LNHNV and YYDKDF (reference sequence). The CDR3 DNA follows: TGTGCCACCAGCAGAACGGGAGGGGAGATAGAAGAGAATACGCAGTATTTT. Translated: CATSRTGGEIEENTQYF.

This clone was recorded a few times. This chain connects TRBV5-1 to TRBJ2-7; 7 positions match TRBD2. This CDR3 is built from 14 residues. Germline CDR1 reads SGHRS; CDR2 reads YFSETQ. Losses at the gene ends were 0 bases for V and 2 bases for J; bases not matched to a gene: 2. CDR3 amino acids: CASSLAGGTYEQYV. CDR3 bases: TGCGCCAGCAGCTTGGCGGGAGGAACCTACGAGCAGTACGTC.

The V call is TRBV5-1, the J call TRBJ2-7; 13 nucleotides line up with TRBD2. This CDR3 spans 15 amino acids. Germline lookup yields CDR1 SGHRS and CDR2 YFSETQ. The ends lost 4 bases at V and 2 bases at J; junction bases unmatched: 3. CDR3 sequence: CASSRTSGRAYEQYF. The DNA of the CDR3 is TGCGCCAGCAGCCGGACTAGCGGGAGAGCCTACGAGCAGTACTTC.

The chain couples TRBV24-1 to TRBJ2-3; 13 bases fit TRBD2. CDR3 length equals 15 residues. V was pared by 2 bases and J by 7 bases, with 2 bases of the junction left unmatched. Germline V CDR1 and CDR2: KGHDR, SFDVKD. The CDR3 loop reads CATSDWTSGSYTQYF. The CDR3 coding sequence is TGTGCCACCAGTGATTGGACTAGCGGGAGTTATACGCAGTATTTT.

The gene calls are TRBV19 and TRBJ2-3, with D tentatively TRBD1 (6 bases). V was pared by 7 bases and J by 5 bases, with 19 bases between. CDR1 LNHDA and CDR2 SQIVND come from the germline V gene (reference sequence). The CDR3 loop spans 15 amino acids. In nucleotides, the CDR3 is TGTGCCAGTACTGGGGGCGCCGGGGCACGAGATACGCAGTATTTT. As protein: CASTGGAGARDTQYF.

V gene TRBV7-9 combines with J gene TRBJ2-3, with 12 positions matching TRBD2. The V and J ends lost 3 bases and 5 bases, in that order; junction bases with no gene match: 9. The CDR3 covers 17 residues. From germline, CDR1 is SEHNR and CDR2 FQNEAQ (reference sequence). The CDR3 protein is CASSFPMASGREDTQYF. The CDR3 region has the DNA TGTGCCAGCAGCTTTCCTATGGCTAGCGGGAGGGAAGATACGCAGTATTTT.

The V and J genes are TRBV18 and TRBJ2-1; 7 bases map to TRBD1. Germline V gives CDR1 KGHSH, CDR2 LQKENI. The CDR3 covers 15 residues. Losses at the gene ends were 6 bases for V and 6 bases for J; bases not matched to a gene: 11. CDR3 coding DNA: TGTGCCAGCTCGCCCAAAGGGGGCGGATTCAATGAGCAGTTCTTC. This encodes CASSPKGGGFNEQFF.

The chain couples TRBV29-1 to TRBJ2-5; 8 nucleotides match TRBD1. This CDR3 is built from 14 residues. V gave up 6 bases and J gave up 5 bases; unmatched junction bases: 11. CDR1 is SQVTM, CDR2 ANQGSEA, per germline. Written as DNA, the CDR3 is TGCAGCGTCGGAAGAGACAGGGGAGCCGAGACCCAGTACTTC. Encoded protein: CSVGRDRGAETQYF. The full variable domain, in which reference TRBV29-1 and TRBJ2-5 provide the parts outside the CDR3, is SAVISQKPSRDICQRGTSLTIQCQVDSQVTMMFWYRQQPGQSLTLIATANQGSEATYESGFVIDKFPISRPNLTFSTLTVSNMSPEDSSIYLCSVGRDRGAETQYFGPGTRLLVL.

The chain carries TRBV4-1 and TRBJ1-1; no reliable D call. CDR3 length: 13 amino acids. The V gene lost 1 base and the J gene lost 6 bases, with 9 bases spanning the gap. The germline CDR1 and CDR2 sequences are MGHRA and YSYEKL. The CDR3 is CASSQVSPPEAFF. The DNA for the CDR3 is TGCGCCAGCAGCCAAGTGTCTCCCCCTGAAGCTTTCTTT.

The chain employs TRBV9 and TRBJ1-1; 7 bases align to TRBD1. This CDR3 comprises 15 residues. With 2 bases clipped from V and 2 bases from J, the junction kept 6 bases outside the gene matches. The germline V gene has CDR1 SGDLS and CDR2 YYNGEE. The CDR3 region is CASSVAGQTNTEAFF. CDR3 bases: TGTGCCAGCAGCGTCGCGGGACAGACCAACACTGAAGCTTTCTTT. The whole variable domain, filled in from reference TRBV9 and TRBJ1-1, reads DSGVTQTPKHLITATGQRVTLRCSPRSGDLSVYWYQQSLDQGLQFLIQYYNGEERAKGNILERFSAQQFPDLHSELNLSSLELGDSALYFCASSVAGQTNTEAFFGQGTRLTVV.

This chain connects TRBV24-1 to TRBJ2-2, with D maybe TRBD2 (5 bases). Germline V gives CDR1 KGHDR, CDR2 SFDVKD. Trimming pared 4 bases from V and 8 bases from J, leaving 13 bases between. CDR3 length: 14 amino acids. The CDR3 reads CATSEAGGNGELFF. The CDR3 DNA reads as TGTGCCACCAGTGAGGCAGGAGGTAATGGGGAGCTGTTTTTT.